Listed here are 11 T cell receptor beta chains from one sample, sequenced in a study of cytomegalovirus exposure and HLA in healthy donors. Produced via immunoSEQ multiplex PCR; TCRdb's table is partial and in-frame only. The sample has some 240,000 clones; roughly 84% are singletons. The sample comprised PBMCs. All receptors derive from a woman in her late teens or twenties in good health and CMV-seropositive.

This clone appeared a single time. The chain employs TRBV4-1 and TRBJ2-7, with 12 bases identical to TRBD1. In germline, CDR1 is MGHRA, CDR2 YSYEKL. Trimming took 5 bases from V and 6 from J; bases not matched to a gene: 11. This CDR3 comprises 16 residues. The CDR3 nucleotides read TGCGCCAGCAGCAATTTGGGGGACAGGGGGCGGATCGAGCAGTACTTC. Translating it yields CASSNLGDRGRIEQYF.

The chain combines TRBV30 with TRBJ1-5; maybe TRBD1 (5 bases). The germline gives CDR1 GTSNPN, CDR2 SVGIG (reference sequence). The CDR3 length is 15 residues. V was pared by 0 bases and J by 7 bases, with 16 bases between. The CDR3 DNA is TGTGCCTGGAGTGTTGGGACCCCGGGGAGGCAGCCCCAGCATTTT. This encodes CAWSVGTPGRQPQHF.

This clone was recorded only once. The genes are TRBV5-1 and TRBJ1-5, with D tentatively TRBD1 (6 bases). The germline V gene encodes CDR1 SGHRS and CDR2 YFSETQ. Trimming left V 4 bases short and J 4 bases short, with 9 bases between. The CDR3 is 13 amino acids. The CDR3 bases are TGCGCCAGCAGCCCGGACAGAAATCAGCCCCAGCATTTT. Translating it yields CASSPDRNQPQHF.

This rearrangement joins TRBV4-2 to TRBJ2-1; 13 bases line up with TRBD2. This CDR3 contains 16 residues. The V segment lost 4 bases and the J segment 5 bases; nucleotides outside the gene matches: 5. Germline V gene data show CDR1 as LGHNA and CDR2 as YNFKEQ. CDR3 nucleotides: TGTGCCAGCAGCCGAGTACTAGCGGGAGGGGACAATGAGCAGTTCTTC. Encoded protein: CASSRVLAGGDNEQFF.

This clone was detected once. The J gene is TRBJ1-3, the V gene TRBV29-1, with a weak D call TRBD1 (5 bases). V lost 4 bases and J lost 2, with 9 bases in between. The CDR3 is 13 residues long. Per the germline V gene, CDR1 is SQVTM and CDR2 is ANQGSEA. The CDR3 DNA sequence: TGCAGCGTTGTGACAGCAACTGGAAACACCATATATTTT. This translates into CSVVTATGNTIYF.

This clone was detected ten times or more. The chain has TRBV6-7 and TRBJ1-4; D perhaps matches TRBD1 (5 bases). TRBV6-7 is an ORF, with its function uncertain. This CDR3 contains 13 residues. The V end lost 5 bases, the J end lost 8 bases, and 12 bases lay between the germline ends. CDR3 DNA: TGTGCCAGCAGTAAAAGGGGTGAGGAAAAACTGTTTTTT. Translating it yields CASSKRGEEKLFF.

The rearrangement uses TRBV5-6 and TRBJ2-7; 13 bases are a match to TRBD2. CDR1 SGHDT and CDR2 YYEEEE come from the germline V gene. CDR3 size: 15 residues. J lost 2 bases, V lost 5 bases, and 4 bases had no gene match. The CDR3, as DNA: TGTGCCAGCAGATTACTAGCGGGAGGGGCCTACGAGCAGTACTTC. Its protein product is CASRLLAGGAYEQYF.

V is TRBV9 and J is TRBJ2-1; D is possibly TRBD1 (7 bases). Trimming took 0 bases from V and 3 from J, leaving 13 bases between them. CDR3 length: 16 residues. The V gene's germline CDR1 is SGDLS and CDR2 YYNGEE. As DNA, the CDR3 is TGTGCCAGCAGCGTAGGGGGGGACAGCCTCTACAATGAGCAGTTCTTC. This translates into CASSVGGDSLYNEQFF.

The chain has TRBV19 and TRBJ2-7, with D perhaps TRBD2 (5 bases). Trimming stripped 5 bases from V and 6 bases from J, with 8 bases between. This CDR3 contains 11 residues. Germline-derived CDR1 and CDR2 are LNHDA and SQIVND (reference sequence). This CDR3 reads CASSAGSEQYF. The CDR3 DNA is TGTGCCAGTAGTGCGGGTTCCGAGCAGTACTTC.

Details on this clone: Sequence at one end of the junction differs from germline and may be a read error. This rearrangement joins TRBV7-7 to TRBJ2-2; TRBD1 matches at 8 bases. The germline V gene has CDR1 SSHAT and CDR2 FNYEAQ (reference sequence). The CDR3 runs to 13 residues. The CDR3 spells CASSLDRAGELFF. The CDR3, as DNA: TGTGCTAGCAGCCTGGACAGGGCCGGGGAGCTGTTTTTT.

DNA of the CDR3: TGTGCCAGCAGTTACGGGGGGGACTATAGCGGCTACACCTTC. Translation: CASSYGGDYSGYTF. This chain connects TRBV6-5 to TRBJ1-2; TRBD1 might be the D (5 bases). Germline V lookup: CDR1 MNHEY, CDR2 SVGAGI. CDR3 size: 14 residues. V lost 2 bases and J 8 bases, leaving 15 bases between the germline ends.